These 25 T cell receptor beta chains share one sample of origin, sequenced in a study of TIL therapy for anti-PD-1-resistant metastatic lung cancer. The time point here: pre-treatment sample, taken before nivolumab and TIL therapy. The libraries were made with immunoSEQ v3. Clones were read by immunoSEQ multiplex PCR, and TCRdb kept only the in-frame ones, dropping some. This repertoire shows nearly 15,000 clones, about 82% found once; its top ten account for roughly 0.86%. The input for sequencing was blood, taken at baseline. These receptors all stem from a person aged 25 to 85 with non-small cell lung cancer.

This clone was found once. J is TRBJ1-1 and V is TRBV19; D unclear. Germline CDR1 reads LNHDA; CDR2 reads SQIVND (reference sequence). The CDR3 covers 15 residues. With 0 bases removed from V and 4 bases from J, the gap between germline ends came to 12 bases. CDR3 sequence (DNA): TGTGCCAGTAGTATAGATCGGTTGGTCGGCACTGAAGCTTTCTTT. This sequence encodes CASSIDRLVGTEAFF.

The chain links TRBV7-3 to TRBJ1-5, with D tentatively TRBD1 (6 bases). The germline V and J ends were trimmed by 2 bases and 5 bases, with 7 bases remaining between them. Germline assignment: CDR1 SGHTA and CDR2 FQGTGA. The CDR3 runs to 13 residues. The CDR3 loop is CASSLSGDQPQHF. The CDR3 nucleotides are TGTGCCAGCAGCTTATCAGGGGATCAGCCCCAGCATTTT.

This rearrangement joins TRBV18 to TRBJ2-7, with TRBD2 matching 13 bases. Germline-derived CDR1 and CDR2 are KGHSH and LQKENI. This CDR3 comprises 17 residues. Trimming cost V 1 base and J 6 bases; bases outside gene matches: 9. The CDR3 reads CASSPQTQGLAGSEQYF. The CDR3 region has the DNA TGTGCCAGCTCACCACAAACCCAGGGACTAGCGGGGAGCGAGCAGTACTTC.

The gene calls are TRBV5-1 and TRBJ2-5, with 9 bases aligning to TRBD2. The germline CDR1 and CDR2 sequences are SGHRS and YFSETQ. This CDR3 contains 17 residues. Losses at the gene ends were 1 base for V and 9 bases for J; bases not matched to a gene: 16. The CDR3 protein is CASSLIGIGGRAEAQYF. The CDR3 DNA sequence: TGCGCCAGCAGCTTGATTGGTATCGGCGGGAGGGCCGAGGCCCAGTACTTC.

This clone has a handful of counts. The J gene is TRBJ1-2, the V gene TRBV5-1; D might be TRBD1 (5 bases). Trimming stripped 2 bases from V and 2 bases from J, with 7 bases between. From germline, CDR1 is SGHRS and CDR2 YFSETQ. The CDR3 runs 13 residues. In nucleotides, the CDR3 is TGCGCCAGCAGCTTTCAGGGAAACTATGGCTACACCTTC. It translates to CASSFQGNYGYTF.

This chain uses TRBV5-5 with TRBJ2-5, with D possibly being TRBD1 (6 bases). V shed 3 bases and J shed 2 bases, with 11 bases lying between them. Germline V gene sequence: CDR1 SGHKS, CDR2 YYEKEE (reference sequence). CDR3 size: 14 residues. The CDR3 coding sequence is TGTGCCAGCAGCTACCTGACAGGTCAAGAGACCCAGTACTTC. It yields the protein CASSYLTGQETQYF.

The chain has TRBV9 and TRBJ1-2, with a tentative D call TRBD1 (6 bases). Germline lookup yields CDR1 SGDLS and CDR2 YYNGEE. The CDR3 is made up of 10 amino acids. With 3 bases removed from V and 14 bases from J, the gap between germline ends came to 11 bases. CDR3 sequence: CASSGDRLTF. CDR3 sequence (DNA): TGTGCCAGCAGCGGAGACAGGCTAACCTTC.

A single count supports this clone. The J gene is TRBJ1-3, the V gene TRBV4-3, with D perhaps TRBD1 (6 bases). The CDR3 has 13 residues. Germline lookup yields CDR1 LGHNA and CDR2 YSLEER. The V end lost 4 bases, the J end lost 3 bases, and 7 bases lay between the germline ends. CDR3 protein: CASSPTGGNTIYF. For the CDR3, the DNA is TGCGCCAGCAGCCCGACAGGTGGAAACACCATATATTTT.

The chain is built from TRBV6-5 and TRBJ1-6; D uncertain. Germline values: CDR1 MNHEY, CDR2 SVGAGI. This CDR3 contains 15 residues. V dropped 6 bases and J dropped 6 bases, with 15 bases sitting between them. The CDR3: CASSYRRGFNSPLHF. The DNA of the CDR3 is TGTGCCAGCAGCTACCGACGGGGTTTTAATTCACCCCTCCACTTT.

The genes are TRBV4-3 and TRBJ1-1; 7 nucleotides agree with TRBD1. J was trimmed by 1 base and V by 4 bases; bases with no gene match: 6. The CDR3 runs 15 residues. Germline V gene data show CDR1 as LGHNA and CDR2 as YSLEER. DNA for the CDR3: TGCGCCAGCAGCCCGGGTGACAGGGCGAACACTGAAGCTTTCTTT. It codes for CASSPGDRANTEAFF.

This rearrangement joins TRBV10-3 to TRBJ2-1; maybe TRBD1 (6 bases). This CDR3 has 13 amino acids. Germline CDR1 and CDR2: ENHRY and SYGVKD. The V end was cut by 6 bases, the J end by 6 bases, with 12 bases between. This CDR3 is CAIRGASANEQFF. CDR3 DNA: TGTGCCATCAGGGGGGCCAGTGCCAATGAGCAGTTCTTC.

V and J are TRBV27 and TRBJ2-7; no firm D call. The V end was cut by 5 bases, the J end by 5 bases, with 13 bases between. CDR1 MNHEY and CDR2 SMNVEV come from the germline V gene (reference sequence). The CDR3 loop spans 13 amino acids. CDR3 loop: CASSIDMADEQYF. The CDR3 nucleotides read TGTGCCAGCAGTATCGACATGGCCGACGAGCAGTACTTC.

This CDR3 is CASSLSQGNSPLHF. Here the CDR3 DNA reads TGCGCCAGCAGCTTGTCACAGGGCAATTCACCCCTCCACTTT. The rearrangement uses TRBV5-1 and TRBJ1-6, with D maybe TRBD1 (6 bases). This CDR3 is 14 amino acids long. Germline V gene data show CDR1 as SGHRS and CDR2 as YFSETQ. The V end lost 1 base, the J end lost 7 bases, and 9 bases lay between the germline ends.

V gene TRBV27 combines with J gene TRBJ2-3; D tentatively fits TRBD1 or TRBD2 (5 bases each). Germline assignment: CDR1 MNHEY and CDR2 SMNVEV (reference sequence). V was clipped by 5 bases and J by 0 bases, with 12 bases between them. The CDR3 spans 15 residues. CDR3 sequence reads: CASSVGTSSTDTQYF. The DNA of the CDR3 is TGTGCCAGCAGTGTCGGGACCTCAAGCACAGATACGCAGTATTTT.

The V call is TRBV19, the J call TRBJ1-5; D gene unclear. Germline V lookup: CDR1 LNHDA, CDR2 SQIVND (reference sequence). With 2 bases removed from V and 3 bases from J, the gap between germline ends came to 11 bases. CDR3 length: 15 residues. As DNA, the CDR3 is TGTGCCAGTAGTATATTGGCCAGTTACAATCAGCCCCAGCATTTT. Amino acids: CASSILASYNQPQHF. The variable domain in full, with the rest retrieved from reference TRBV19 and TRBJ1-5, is DGGITQSPKYLFRKEGQNVTLSCEQNLNHDAMYWYRQDPGQGLRLIYYSQIVNDFQKGDIAEGYSVSREKKESFPLTVTSAQKNPTAFYLCASSILASYNQPQHFGDGTRLSIL.

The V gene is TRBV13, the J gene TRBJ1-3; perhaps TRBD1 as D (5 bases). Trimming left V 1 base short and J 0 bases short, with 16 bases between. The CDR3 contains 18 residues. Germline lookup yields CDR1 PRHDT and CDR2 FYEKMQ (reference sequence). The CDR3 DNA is TGTGCCAGCAGCTTAGCGGGAGCCAGGGCGAGCTCTGGAAACACCATATATTTT. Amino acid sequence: CASSLAGARASSGNTIYF.

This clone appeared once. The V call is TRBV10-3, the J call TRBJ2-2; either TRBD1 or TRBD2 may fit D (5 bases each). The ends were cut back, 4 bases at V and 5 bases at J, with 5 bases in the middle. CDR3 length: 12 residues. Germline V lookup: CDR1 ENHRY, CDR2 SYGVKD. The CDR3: CAISGGTGELFF. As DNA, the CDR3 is TGTGCCATCAGTGGGGGGACCGGGGAGCTGTTTTTT.

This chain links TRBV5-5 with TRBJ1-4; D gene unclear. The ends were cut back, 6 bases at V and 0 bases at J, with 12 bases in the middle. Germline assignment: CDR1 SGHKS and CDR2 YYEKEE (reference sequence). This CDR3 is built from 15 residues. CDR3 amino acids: CASISRVATNEKLFF. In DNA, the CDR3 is TGTGCCAGCATTTCAAGGGTAGCAACTAATGAAAAACTGTTTTTT. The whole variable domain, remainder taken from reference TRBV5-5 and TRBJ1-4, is DAGVTQSPTHLIKTRGQQVTLRCSPISGHKSVSWYQQVLGQGPQFIFQYYEKEERGRGNFPDRFSARQFPNYSSELNVNALLLGDSALYLCASISRVATNEKLFFGSGTQLSVL.

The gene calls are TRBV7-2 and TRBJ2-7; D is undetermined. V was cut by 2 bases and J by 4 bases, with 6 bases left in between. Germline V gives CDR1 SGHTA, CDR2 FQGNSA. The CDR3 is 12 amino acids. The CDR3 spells CASSLYSYEQYF. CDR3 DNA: TGTGCCAGCAGCTTATATTCGTACGAGCAGTACTTC. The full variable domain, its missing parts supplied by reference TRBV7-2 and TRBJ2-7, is GAGVSQSPSNKVTEKGKDVELRCDPISGHTALYWYRQSLGQGLEFLIYFQGNSAPDKSGLPSDRFSAERTGGSVSTLTIQRTQQEDSAVYLCASSLYSYEQYFGPGTRLTVT.

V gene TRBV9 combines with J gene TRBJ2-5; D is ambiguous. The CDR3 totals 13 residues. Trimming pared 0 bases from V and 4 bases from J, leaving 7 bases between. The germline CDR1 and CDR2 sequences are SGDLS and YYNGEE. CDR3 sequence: CASSVDRVETQYF. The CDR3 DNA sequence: TGTGCCAGCAGCGTAGACCGGGTAGAGACCCAGTACTTC. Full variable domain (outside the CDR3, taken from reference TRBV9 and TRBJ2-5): DSGVTQTPKHLITATGQRVTLRCSPRSGDLSVYWYQQSLDQGLQFLIQYYNGEERAKGNILERFSAQQFPDLHSELNLSSLELGDSALYFCASSVDRVETQYFGPGTRLLVL.

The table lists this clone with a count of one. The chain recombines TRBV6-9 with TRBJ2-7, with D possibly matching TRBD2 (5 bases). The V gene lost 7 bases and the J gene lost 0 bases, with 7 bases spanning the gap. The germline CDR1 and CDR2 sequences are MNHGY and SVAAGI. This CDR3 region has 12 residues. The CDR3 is CASTGNSYEQYF. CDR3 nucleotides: TGTGCCAGCACGGGGAACTCCTACGAGCAGTACTTC.

Here the CDR3 DNA reads TGTGCCAGTAAAGACAGGGACAGCTCCTACAATGAGCAGTTCTTC. Translation: CASKDRDSSYNEQFF. V is TRBV19 and J is TRBJ2-1; 7 bases align to TRBD1. Germline V gene data show CDR1 as LNHDA and CDR2 as SQIVND (reference sequence). J gave up 0 bases and V 7 bases, and 6 bases lay outside the gene matches. The CDR3 totals 15 residues.

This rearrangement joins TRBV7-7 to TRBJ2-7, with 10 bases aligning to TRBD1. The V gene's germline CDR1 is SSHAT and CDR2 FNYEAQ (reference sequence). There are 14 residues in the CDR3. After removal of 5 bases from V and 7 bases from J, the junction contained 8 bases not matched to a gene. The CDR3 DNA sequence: TGTGCCAGCAGCCCCGGGACAGGGGTTCGGGAGCAGTACTTC. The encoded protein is CASSPGTGVREQYF.

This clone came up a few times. The CDR3 here is CASSRQKGWGSPLHF. CDR3 DNA sequence: TGCGCCAGCAGCCGCCAAAAGGGATGGGGTTCACCCCTCCACTTT. The J gene is TRBJ1-6, the V gene TRBV4-3, with unresolved D. Germline CDR1 and CDR2: LGHNA and YSLEER. Trimming removed 4 bases at V and 9 bases at J, with 16 bases between. The CDR3 consists of 15 residues.

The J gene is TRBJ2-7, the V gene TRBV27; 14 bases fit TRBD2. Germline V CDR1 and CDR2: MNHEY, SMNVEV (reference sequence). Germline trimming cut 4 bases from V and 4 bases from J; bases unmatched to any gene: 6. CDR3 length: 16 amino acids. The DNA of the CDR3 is TGTGCCAGCAGTTCCCGGACTAGCGGGAGGCTATACGAGCAGTACGTC. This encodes CASSSRTSGRLYEQYV.